This T cell receptor beta chain comes out of a study of prognosis after radiotherapy for stage I lung cancer. At the level of the study: SBRT radiotherapy used 3 to 5 fractions and a biologically effective dose of at least 100 Gy.

Points from the study as a whole: Counts of unique TCR clones fell following stereotactic body radiation therapy, median roughly 9,300 versus 7,200.

No patient had prior chemotherapy, radiotherapy or other malignancies, and all were node-negative on CT and PET/CT. Two rounds of multiplex PCR amplified TCR beta CDR3 from genomic DNA. During first-round PCR, primers specific to each TRBV and TRBJ gene were used. One entry per CDR3 protein results from TCRdb running MiXCR on the multiplex PCR reads. The data show 20,000 to 25,000 distinct CDR3 sequences, roughly 44% seen once. CDR3 length equals 16 residues. Germline V gene sequence: CDR1 KGHDR, CDR2 SFDVKD. The V end lost 6 bases, the J end lost 5 bases, and 19 bases lay between the germline ends. As regards this clonotype: The antigen remains undetermined.

Sequenced material: PBMCs, taken before or after stereotactic body radiation therapy (not recorded which). V usage is TRBV24-1 and J usage is TRBJ2-1, with D possibly TRBD2 on 5 matching bases. The receptor comes from a donor over 45 with non-small cell lung cancer. The CDR3 protein is CATSSQPLAGNNEQFF. DNA for the CDR3: TGTGCCACCAGTTCCCAGCCCCTCGCGGGTAACAATGAGCAGTTCTTC.